This is a list of T cell receptor beta chains from one sample in a study of OX40 agonist ivuxolimab in advanced cancers. TCRdb's table, derived via immunoSEQ multiplex PCR, lists solely in-frame clones and lacks some. The repertoire holds about 110,000 clones, with approximately 89% as singletons. The sample was CD4+ or CD8+ T cells sorted from blood, taken in a trial of the OX40 agonist ivuxolimab. These TCRs come from an adult with an advanced solid tumor such as melanoma, head and neck, liver or kidney cancer. CDR3s include the opening cysteine and the closing phenylalanine or tryptophan. D genes are given only for firm matches. Clone size is stated in some rows and not others, as once, few, many or a class when expanded.

CDR3aa,CDR3nt,j_gene,d_gene,v_gene,abundance
CASSIGQGGNIQYF,TGTGCCAGTAGTATAGGACAGGGGGGGAACATTCAGTACTTC,TRBJ2-4,TRBD1,TRBV19,once
CSVRQGPNTREYF,TGCAGCGTCCGACAGGGGCCGAATACGCGGGAGTACTTC,TRBJ2-5,TRBD1,TRBV29-1,.
CASSQGSRGELQETQYF,TGCGCCAGCAGCCAAGGATCCCGCGGGGAACTCCAAGAGACCCAGTACTTC,TRBJ2-5,.,TRBV4-1,once
CAWEEGYNSPLHF,TGTGCCTGGGAGGAGGGGTATAATTCACCCCTCCACTTT,TRBJ1-6,.,TRBV30,.
CASSQFGTANEQFF,TGTGCCAGCAGCCAGTTCGGGACAGCGAATGAGCAGTTCTTC,TRBJ2-1,TRBD1,TRBV7-9,.
CASSQGLAGTGELFF,TGTGCTAGCAGCCAAGGACTAGCGGGAACCGGGGAGCTGTTTTTT,TRBJ2-2,TRBD2,TRBV7-7,.
CASSPPTHSYEQYF,TGTGCCAGCAGCCCACCGACTCACTCCTACGAGCAGTACTTC,TRBJ2-7,.,TRBV5-5,.
CASSGQIYEQYF,TGTGCCAGCAGTGGGCAGATCTACGAGCAGTACTTC,TRBJ2-7,.,TRBV2,few
CASSSEGYGYTF,TGTGCCAGCAGTAGCGAAGGCTATGGCTACACCTTC,TRBJ1-2,.,TRBV2,.
CASSPQGGNQPQHF,TGTGCCAGTAGTCCACAGGGAGGCAATCAGCCCCAGCATTTT,TRBJ1-5,.,TRBV19,.
CASSEFHPGNSPLHF,TGTGCCAGCAGTGAATTCCACCCCGGGAATTCACCCCTCCACTTT,TRBJ1-6,.,TRBV6-1,few
CASSLAGGGNQPQHF,TGCGCCAGCAGCTTAGCAGGGGGCGGCAATCAGCCCCAGCATTTT,TRBJ1-5,TRBD1,TRBV5-1,.
CASSGASGGLYQETQYF,TGTGCCAGCAGTGGGGCTAGCGGGGGACTGTACCAAGAGACCCAGTACTTC,TRBJ2-5,TRBD2,TRBV2,.
CAISAGTRTYEQYF,TGTGCCATCAGTGCCGGGACCCGCACCTACGAGCAGTACTTC,TRBJ2-7,.,TRBV10-3,.
CAWSGGTSNTGELFF,TGTGCCTGGAGTGGTGGGACTAGTAACACCGGGGAGCTGTTTTTT,TRBJ2-2,TRBD2,TRBV30,.
CAWKGMGGEKLFF,TGTGCCTGGAAGGGGATGGGGGGGGAAAAACTGTTTTTT,TRBJ1-4,.,TRBV30,.
CSVTEPNTEAFF,TGCAGCGTGACAGAACCTAACACTGAAGCTTTCTTT,TRBJ1-1,.,TRBV29-1,.
CASSYSVPGLSPEAFF,TGTGCCAGCAGTTACTCGGTTCCAGGGTTAAGCCCTGAAGCTTTCTTT,TRBJ1-1,.,TRBV6-5,few
CASSSGGRATNEKLFF,TGCGCCAGCAGCTCTGGAGGCAGAGCAACTAATGAAAAACTGTTTTTT,TRBJ1-4,.,TRBV5-1,once
CASSSRQGDLGGGSYEQYF,TGCGCCAGCAGCTCACGACAGGGGGACCTCGGGGGTGGATCCTACGAGCAGTACTTC,TRBJ2-7,TRBD1,TRBV5-1,few
CASSSLAGRYEQYF,TGTGCCAGCAGCTCCTTAGCGGGCCGCTACGAGCAGTACTTC,TRBJ2-7,TRBD2,TRBV7-9,.
CASSLDPTSGRADWNEQFF,TGTGCCAGCAGCTTAGACCCGACTAGCGGGAGGGCCGATTGGAATGAGCAGTTCTTC,TRBJ2-1,TRBD2,TRBV11-2,.
CASSIGGRGSPLHF,TGTGCCAGTAGTATAGGGGGTAGAGGGTCACCCCTCCACTTT,TRBJ1-6,.,TRBV19,.
CASSVGREETQYF,TGTGCCAGCAGCGTAGGCAGGGAAGAGACCCAGTACTTC,TRBJ2-5,.,TRBV9,.
CASSLGRDYGYTF,TGTGCCAGCAGCTTAGGCAGGGACTATGGCTACACCTTC,TRBJ1-2,.,TRBV7-3,.
CASSFDPGQGKSEAFF,TGTGCCAGCAGCTTCGACCCGGGACAGGGGAAATCTGAAGCTTTCTTT,TRBJ1-1,TRBD1,TRBV7-9,.
CASRRTGELFF,TGTGCCAGCAGGCGTACCGGGGAGCTGTTTTTT,TRBJ2-2,.,TRBV7-6,.
CASSAQSYGYTF,TGTGCCAGCAGTGCACAGTCCTATGGCTACACCTTC,TRBJ1-2,.,TRBV6-1,.
CASSPPVKSNTGELFF,TGTGCCAGCTCACCACCGGTAAAGTCGAACACCGGGGAGCTGTTTTTT,TRBJ2-2,.,TRBV18,.
CASGSGQSNTEAFF,TGTGCTAGTGGTTCGGGACAGTCGAACACTGAAGCTTTCTTT,TRBJ1-1,TRBD1,TRBV12-5,once
CASSIWGSEDQETQYF,TGTGCCAGTAGTATCTGGGGTAGCGAGGACCAAGAGACCCAGTACTTC,TRBJ2-5,.,TRBV19,.
CSASTSNDAFF,TGCAGTGCTAGTACCAGTAACGACGCTTTCTTT,TRBJ1-1,.,TRBV20-1,.
CASSMEGETQYF,TGCGCCAGCAGCATGGAGGGGGAGACCCAGTACTTC,TRBJ2-5,.,TRBV5-1,.
CAWSGEVNRILYNEQFF,TGTGCCTGGAGTGGGGAGGTAAACCGGATACTTTACAATGAGCAGTTCTTC,TRBJ2-1,.,TRBV30,.
CASNLGTANEKLFF,TGTGCCAGCAACCTAGGGACAGCTAATGAAAAACTGTTTTTT,TRBJ1-4,TRBD1,TRBV7-9,.
CAWSTGTVEKLFF,TGTGCCTGGAGTACCGGGACAGTTGAAAAACTGTTTTTT,TRBJ1-4,TRBD1,TRBV30,.
CASSPGPFPTEAFF,TGTGCCAGCAGCCCTGGACCTTTTCCCACTGAAGCTTTCTTT,TRBJ1-1,.,TRBV6-6,.
CASSLTVSARGETQYF,TGTGCCAGCAGCTTAACGGTTAGCGCTCGAGGGGAGACCCAGTACTTC,TRBJ2-5,.,TRBV11-1,.
CASSPGQGREKLFF,TGCGCCAGCAGCCCGGGACAGGGTAGAGAAAAACTGTTTTTT,TRBJ1-4,TRBD1,TRBV5-1,few
CASSQVPAGAQYNEQFF,TGCGCCAGCAGCCAAGTTCCAGCGGGAGCCCAATACAATGAGCAGTTCTTC,TRBJ2-1,TRBD2,TRBV4-1,.
CASRETDLSNQPQHF,TGTGCCAGCAGAGAGACAGACCTTAGCAATCAGCCCCAGCATTTT,TRBJ1-5,.,TRBV2,.
CASSLLRTSGGETQYF,TGCGCCAGCAGCCTGCTTCGGACTAGCGGGGGGGAGACCCAGTACTTC,TRBJ2-5,TRBD2,TRBV5-1,few
CASSLNRGTGRNFNTEAFF,TGTGCCAGCAGCTTAAATAGGGGGACAGGGAGGAACTTCAACACTGAAGCTTTCTTT,TRBJ1-1,TRBD1,TRBV7-3,.
CASSQNRGSGNTIYF,TGTGCCAGCAGCCAAAACAGGGGATCAGGAAACACCATATATTTT,TRBJ1-3,TRBD1,TRBV6-5,.
CASRLQGEYEQYF,TGTGCCAGCAGGCTACAGGGAGAGTACGAGCAGTACTTC,TRBJ2-7,.,TRBV27,.
CASSPAGELFF,TGTGCCAGCTCACCAGCTGGGGAGCTGTTTTTT,TRBJ2-2,.,TRBV18,.
CASSAGGETQYF,TGTGCCAGCAGTGCGGGGGGCGAGACCCAGTACTTC,TRBJ2-5,.,TRBV6-1,.
CAISESAGTADQPQHF,TGTGCCATCAGTGAGTCGGCAGGGACAGCGGATCAGCCCCAGCATTTT,TRBJ1-5,TRBD1,TRBV10-3,.
CASSVGVVGNIQYF,TGTGCCAGCAGCGTAGGGGTGGTTGGAAACATTCAGTACTTC,TRBJ2-4,.,TRBV9,.
CASANDPGRTTNEKLFF,TGTGCCAGCGCCAATGACCCGGGACGGACAACTAATGAAAAACTGTTTTTT,TRBJ1-4,.,TRBV11-3,once
CASTKGNQPQHF,TGTGCCAGCACCAAGGGCAATCAGCCCCAGCATTTT,TRBJ1-5,.,TRBV2,.
CASSFSARASTDTQYF,TGTGCCAGCAGCTTCTCAGCCCGGGCCAGCACAGATACGCAGTATTTT,TRBJ2-3,.,TRBV5-6,once
CASSPLRDSSTDTQYF,TGCGCCAGCAGCCCCCTCCGGGACTCCAGCACAGATACGCAGTATTTT,TRBJ2-3,.,TRBV5-1,once